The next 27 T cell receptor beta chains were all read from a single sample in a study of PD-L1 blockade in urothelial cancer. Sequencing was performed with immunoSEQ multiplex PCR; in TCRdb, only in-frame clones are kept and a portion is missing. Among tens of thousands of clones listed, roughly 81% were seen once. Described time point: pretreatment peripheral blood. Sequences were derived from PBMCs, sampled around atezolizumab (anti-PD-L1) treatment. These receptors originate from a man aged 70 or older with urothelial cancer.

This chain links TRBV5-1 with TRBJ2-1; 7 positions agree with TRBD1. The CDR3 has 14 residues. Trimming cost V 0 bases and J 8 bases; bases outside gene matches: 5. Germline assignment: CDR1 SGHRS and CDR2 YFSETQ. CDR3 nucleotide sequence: TGCGCCAGCAGCTTGGGACAGGGTGTCTATGAGCAGTTCTTC. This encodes CASSLGQGVYEQFF.

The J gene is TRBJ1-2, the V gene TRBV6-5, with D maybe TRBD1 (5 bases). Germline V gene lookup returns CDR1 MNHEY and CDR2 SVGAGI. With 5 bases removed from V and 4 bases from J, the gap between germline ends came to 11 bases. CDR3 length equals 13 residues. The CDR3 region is CASSIGGAYGYTF. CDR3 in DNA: TGTGCCAGCAGTATAGGAGGGGCCTATGGCTACACCTTC.

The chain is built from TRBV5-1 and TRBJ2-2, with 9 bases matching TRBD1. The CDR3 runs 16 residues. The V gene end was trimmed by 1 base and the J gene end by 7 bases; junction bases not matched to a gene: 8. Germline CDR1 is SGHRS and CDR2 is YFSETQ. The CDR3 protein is CASSLTGGELNGELFF. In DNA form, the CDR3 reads TGCGCCAGCAGCTTGACAGGGGGCGAGTTGAACGGGGAGCTGTTTTTT.

CDR3: CASSSTGRGRSGYGYTF. The DNA of the CDR3 is TGTGCCAGCAGCTCCACCGGCAGAGGGAGGTCGGGGTATGGCTACACCTTC. The genes are TRBV7-3 and TRBJ1-2; D is unclear. Germline CDR1 SGHTA, CDR2 FQGTGA. Trimming left V 4 bases short and J 5 bases short, with 23 bases between. CDR3 length: 17 amino acids.

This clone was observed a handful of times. CDR3 bases: TGCGCCAGCAGCTTTAGTCCAGCGAGCAACACTGAAGCTTTCTTT. Its translation: CASSFSPASNTEAFF. The chain is built from TRBV5-1 and TRBJ1-1, with D unresolved. In germline, CDR1 is SGHRS, CDR2 YFSETQ. The CDR3 is made up of 15 amino acids. V lost 2 bases to trimming and J lost 2 bases, with 13 bases between them.

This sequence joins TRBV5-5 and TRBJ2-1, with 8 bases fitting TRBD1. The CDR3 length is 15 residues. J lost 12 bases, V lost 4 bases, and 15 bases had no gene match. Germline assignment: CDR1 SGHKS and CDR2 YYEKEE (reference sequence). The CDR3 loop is CASSPNPDRVGGQFF. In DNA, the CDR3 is TGTGCCAGCAGCCCGAACCCGGACAGGGTTGGAGGGCAGTTCTTC.

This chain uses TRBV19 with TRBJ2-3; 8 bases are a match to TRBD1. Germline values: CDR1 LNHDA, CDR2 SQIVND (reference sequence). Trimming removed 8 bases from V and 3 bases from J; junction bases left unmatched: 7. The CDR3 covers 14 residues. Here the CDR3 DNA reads TGTGCCAGTGCACAGGGGGTCGTAACAGATACGCAGTATTTT. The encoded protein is CASAQGVVTDTQYF.

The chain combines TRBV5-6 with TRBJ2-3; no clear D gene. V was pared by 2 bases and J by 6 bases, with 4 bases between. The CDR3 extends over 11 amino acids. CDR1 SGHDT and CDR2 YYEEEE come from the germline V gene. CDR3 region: CASSLEDTQYF. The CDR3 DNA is TGTGCCAGCAGCTTAGAGGATACGCAGTATTTT.

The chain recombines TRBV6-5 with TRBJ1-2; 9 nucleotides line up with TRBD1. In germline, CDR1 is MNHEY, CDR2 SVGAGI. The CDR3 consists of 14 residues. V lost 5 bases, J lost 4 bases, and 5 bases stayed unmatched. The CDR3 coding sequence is TGTGCCAGCAGTCGGACAGGGGCCACCTATGGCTACACCTTC. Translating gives CASSRTGATYGYTF.

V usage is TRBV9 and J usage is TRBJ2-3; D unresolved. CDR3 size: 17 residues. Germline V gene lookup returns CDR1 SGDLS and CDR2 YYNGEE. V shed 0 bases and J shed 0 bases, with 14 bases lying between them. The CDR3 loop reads CASSVAPGPPSTDTQYF. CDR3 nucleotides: TGTGCCAGCAGCGTAGCCCCTGGGCCTCCTAGCACAGATACGCAGTATTTT.

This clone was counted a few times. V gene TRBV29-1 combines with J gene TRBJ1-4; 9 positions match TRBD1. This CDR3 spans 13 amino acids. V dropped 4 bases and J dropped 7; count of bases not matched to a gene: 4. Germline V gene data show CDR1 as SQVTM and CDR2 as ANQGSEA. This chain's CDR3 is CSVGQGGGEKLFF. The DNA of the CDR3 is TGCAGCGTTGGACAGGGGGGAGGTGAAAAACTGTTTTTT.

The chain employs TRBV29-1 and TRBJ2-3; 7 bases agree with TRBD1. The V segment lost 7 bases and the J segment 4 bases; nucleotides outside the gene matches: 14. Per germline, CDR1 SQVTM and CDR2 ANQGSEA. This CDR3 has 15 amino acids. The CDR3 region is CSGERGQGVSDTQYF. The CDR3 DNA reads TGCAGCGGCGAAAGGGGGCAGGGGGTTTCAGATACGCAGTATTTT.

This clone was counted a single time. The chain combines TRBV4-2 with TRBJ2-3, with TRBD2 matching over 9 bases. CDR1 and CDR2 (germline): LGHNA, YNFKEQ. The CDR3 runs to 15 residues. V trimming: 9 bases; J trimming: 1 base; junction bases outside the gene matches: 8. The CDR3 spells CASRAGGLRTDTQYF. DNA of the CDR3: TGTGCCAGTCGAGCGGGGGGCCTTCGCACAGATACGCAGTATTTT.

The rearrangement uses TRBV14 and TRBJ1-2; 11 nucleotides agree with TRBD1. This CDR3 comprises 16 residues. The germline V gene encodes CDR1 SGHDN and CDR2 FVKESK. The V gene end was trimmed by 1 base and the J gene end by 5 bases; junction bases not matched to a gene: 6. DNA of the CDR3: TGTGCCAGCAGCCAAGGAGGGACAGGGGGTCGGTATGGCTACACCTTC. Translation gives CASSQGGTGGRYGYTF.

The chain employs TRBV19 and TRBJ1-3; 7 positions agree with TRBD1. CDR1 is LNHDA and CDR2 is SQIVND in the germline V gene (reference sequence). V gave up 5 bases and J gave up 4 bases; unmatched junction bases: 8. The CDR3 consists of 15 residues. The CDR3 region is CASSDPTGYGNTIYF. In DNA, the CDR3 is TGTGCCAGTAGTGACCCGACAGGGTACGGAAACACCATATATTTT. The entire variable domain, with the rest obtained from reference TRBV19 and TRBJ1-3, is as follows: DGGITQSPKYLFRKEGQNVTLSCEQNLNHDAMYWYRQDPGQGLRLIYYSQIVNDFQKGDIAEGYSVSREKKESFPLTVTSAQKNPTAFYLCASSDPTGYGNTIYFGEGSWLTVV.

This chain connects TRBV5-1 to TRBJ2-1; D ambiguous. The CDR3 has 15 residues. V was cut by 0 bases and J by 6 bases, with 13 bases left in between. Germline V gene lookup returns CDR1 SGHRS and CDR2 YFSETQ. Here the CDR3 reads CASSLDRGSSNEQFF. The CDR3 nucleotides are TGCGCCAGCAGCTTGGACCGTGGCTCAAGCAATGAGCAGTTCTTC.

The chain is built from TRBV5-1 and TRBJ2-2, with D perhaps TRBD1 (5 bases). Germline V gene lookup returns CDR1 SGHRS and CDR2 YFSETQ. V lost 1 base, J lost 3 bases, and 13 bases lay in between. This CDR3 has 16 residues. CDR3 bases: TGCGCCAGCAGCTTGAGTCCAGGGCTCGACACCGGGGAGCTGTTTTTT. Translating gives CASSLSPGLDTGELFF.

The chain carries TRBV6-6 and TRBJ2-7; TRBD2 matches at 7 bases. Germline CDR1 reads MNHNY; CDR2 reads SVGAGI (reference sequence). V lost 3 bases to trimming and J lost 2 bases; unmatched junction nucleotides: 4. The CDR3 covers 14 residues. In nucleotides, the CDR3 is TGTGCCAGCAGTTATCCGGGGAGGGCCTACGAGCAGTACTTC. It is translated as CASSYPGRAYEQYF.

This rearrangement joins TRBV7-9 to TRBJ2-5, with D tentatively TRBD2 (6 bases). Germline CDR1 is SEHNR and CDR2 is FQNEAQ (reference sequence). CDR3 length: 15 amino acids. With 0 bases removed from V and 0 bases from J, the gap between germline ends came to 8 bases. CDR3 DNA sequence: TGTGCCAGCAGCTTAGCTTTAGCGGACCAAGAGACCCAGTACTTC. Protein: CASSLALADQETQYF.

In DNA, the CDR3 is TGTGCCAGCAGTTACGTACAGGGTGGTGCCGGGGAGCTGTTTTTT. Translation: CASSYVQGGAGELFF. The chain uses TRBV6-5 and TRBJ2-2, with D possibly matching TRBD1 (6 bases). The V end was cut by 2 bases, the J end by 6 bases, with 13 bases between. The CDR3 consists of 15 residues. Per germline, CDR1 MNHEY and CDR2 SVGAGI.

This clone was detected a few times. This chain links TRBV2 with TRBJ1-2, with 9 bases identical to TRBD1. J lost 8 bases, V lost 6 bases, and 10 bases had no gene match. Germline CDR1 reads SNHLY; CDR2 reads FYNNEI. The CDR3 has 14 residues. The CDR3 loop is CASRGQGRLEGYTF. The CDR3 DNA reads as TGTGCCAGCAGGGGACAGGGCCGGTTGGAGGGCTACACCTTC.

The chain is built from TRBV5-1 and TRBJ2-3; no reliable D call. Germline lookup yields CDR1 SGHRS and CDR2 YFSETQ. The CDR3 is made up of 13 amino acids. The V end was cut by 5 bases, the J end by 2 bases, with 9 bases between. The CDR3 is CASRELDTDTQYF. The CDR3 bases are TGCGCCAGCAGGGAGCTAGACACAGATACGCAGTATTTT.

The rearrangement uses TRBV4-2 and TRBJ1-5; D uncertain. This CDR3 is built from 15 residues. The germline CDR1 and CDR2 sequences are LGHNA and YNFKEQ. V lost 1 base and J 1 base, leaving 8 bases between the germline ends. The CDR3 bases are TGTGCCAGCAGCCAAGGGCCGGAGAGCAATCAGCCCCAGCATTTT. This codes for CASSQGPESNQPQHF.

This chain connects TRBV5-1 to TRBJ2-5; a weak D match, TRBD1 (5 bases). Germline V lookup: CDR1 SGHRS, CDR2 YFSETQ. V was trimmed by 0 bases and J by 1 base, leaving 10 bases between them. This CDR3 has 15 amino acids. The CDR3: CASSLGQGSQETQYF. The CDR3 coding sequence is TGCGCCAGCAGCTTGGGTCAGGGTAGCCAAGAGACCCAGTACTTC.

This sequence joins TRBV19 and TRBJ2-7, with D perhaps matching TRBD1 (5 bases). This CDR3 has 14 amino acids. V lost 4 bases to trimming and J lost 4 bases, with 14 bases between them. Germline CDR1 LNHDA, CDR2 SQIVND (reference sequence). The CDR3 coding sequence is TGTGCCAGTAGTAAGGGGAAGGGTATGTACGAGCAGTACTTC. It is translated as CASSKGKGMYEQYF.

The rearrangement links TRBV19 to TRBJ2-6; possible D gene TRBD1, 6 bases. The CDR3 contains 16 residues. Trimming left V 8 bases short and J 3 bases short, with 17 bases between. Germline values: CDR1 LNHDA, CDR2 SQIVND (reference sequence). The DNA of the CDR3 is TGTGCCAGTGCCGGGGTGAGAGGGGGTGGGGCCAACGTCCTGACTTTC. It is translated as CASAGVRGGGANVLTF.

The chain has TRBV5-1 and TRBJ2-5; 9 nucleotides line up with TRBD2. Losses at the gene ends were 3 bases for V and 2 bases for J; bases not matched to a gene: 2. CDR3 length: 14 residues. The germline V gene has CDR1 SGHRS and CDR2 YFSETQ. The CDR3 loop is CASSSAGGQETQYF. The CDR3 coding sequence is TGCGCCAGCAGCTCAGCGGGGGGTCAAGAGACCCAGTACTTC.